These 10 T cell receptor beta chains were all obtained from the same sample, sequenced in a study of early T cells in non-severe SARS-CoV-2 infection. Via MiXCR, TCRdb re-called the 5' RACE reads, giving one row per CDR3 protein. The sample includes 45,000 or so distinct CDR3 sequences, roughly a tenth seen only once; the top ten take 8% to 10%. The sample was whole blood. The receptor source for this set is an adult who was a healthcare worker with PCR-confirmed SARS-CoV-2 infection or an uninfected control (not recorded which).

This clonotype was detected a few times. The J gene is TRBJ1-5, the V gene TRBV10-3; no clear D gene. CDR3 length: 16 amino acids. CDR1 is ENHRY, CDR2 SYGVKD, per germline. Trimming cost V 3 bases and J 5 bases, with 17 bases left between them. The chain's CDR3 is CAISDSRTDIYQPQHF. The CDR3 nucleotides are TGTGCCATCAGTGACAGCAGAACAGATATTTATCAGCCCCAGCATTTT.

This clonotype was seen ten or more times. This chain uses TRBV19 with TRBJ2-1, with TRBD2 matching 7 bases. This CDR3 has 16 amino acids. V lost 3 bases, J lost 4 bases, and 9 bases stayed unmatched. Germline values: CDR1 LNHDA, CDR2 SQIVND (reference sequence). The DNA for the CDR3 is TGTGCCAGTAGTATTGCAAGCGGGGTCCCGTACAATGAGCAGTTCTTC. Protein product: CASSIASGVPYNEQFF.

About this clonotype itself: A much larger clone is a single base away; this may be a read error. This chain joins TRBV5-1 and TRBJ2-7; tentative D call: TRBD2 (7 bases). This CDR3 region has 15 residues. CDR1 is SGHRS and CDR2 is YFSETQ in the germline V gene. This CDR3 reads CASSPLGGAWYAQYF. The CDR3, as DNA: TGCGCCAGCAGCCCCCTAGGGGGGGCTTGGTACGCGCAGTACTTC.

This clonotype was seen a few times. The rearrangement links TRBV7-6 to TRBJ2-7, with 8 bases fitting TRBD1. The V and J ends lost 10 bases and 6 bases, in that order; junction bases with no gene match: 5. The CDR3 consists of 11 residues. In germline, CDR1 is SGHVS, CDR2 FNYEAQ. The chain's CDR3 is CATSTGGEQYF. CDR3 bases: TGTGCCACCTCTACAGGGGGCGAGCAGTACTTC.

CDR3 DNA: TGTGCCAGCAGCCCCGGGATAAACTATGGCTACACCTTC. This gives the protein CASSPGINYGYTF. V and J are TRBV28 and TRBJ1-2; no reliable D call. Trimming pared 6 bases from V and 2 bases from J, leaving 10 bases between. CDR1 and CDR2 from the germline V gene are MDHEN and SYDVKM. The CDR3 is 13 residues long.

This chain links TRBV5-1 with TRBJ1-2, with D possibly being TRBD1 (5 bases). Looked up from germline, CDR1 is SGHRS and CDR2 is YFSETQ. The CDR3 is 14 amino acids. Trimming left V 7 bases short and J 0 bases short, with 13 bases between. The CDR3 loop reads CASAWDGTNYGYTF. The CDR3 nucleotides are TGCGCCAGCGCCTGGGACGGCACTAACTATGGCTACACCTTC.

This clonotype was seen a handful of times. The CDR3 reads CASSIGTGAGDTQYF. DNA for the CDR3: TGTGCCAGTAGTATCGGGACAGGGGCTGGCGATACGCAGTATTTT. The chain recombines TRBV19 with TRBJ2-3; 10 bases fit TRBD1. This CDR3 spans 15 amino acids. V gave up 3 bases and J gave up 6 bases; unmatched junction bases: 6. Germline-derived CDR1 and CDR2 are LNHDA and SQIVND (reference sequence).

This clonotype has at least ten counts. This chain connects TRBV5-4 to TRBJ1-1; D unresolved. Germline CDR1 SGHNT, CDR2 YYREEE (reference sequence). CDR3 size: 14 residues. Trimming removed 4 bases from V and 1 base from J, with 11 bases in between. The CDR3 sequence is CASSRPPGNTEAFF. The CDR3 nucleotides are TGTGCCAGCAGCCGTCCCCCTGGGAACACTGAAGCTTTCTTT.

This clonotype was observed at least ten times. DNA for the CDR3: TGTGCCATCGGGGGACAGGGGAGCTCCTCTGGAAACACCATATATTTT. It codes for CAIGGQGSSSGNTIYF. The rearrangement uses TRBV10-3 and TRBJ1-3, with 10 bases identical to TRBD1. The CDR3 spans 16 residues. Trimming at V came to 8 bases and at J to 0 bases, leaving 7 bases not matched to a gene. In germline, CDR1 is ENHRY, CDR2 SYGVKD.

This chain uses TRBV5-6 with TRBJ2-6, with TRBD1 matching over 10 bases. The CDR3 covers 15 residues. Per the germline V gene, CDR1 is SGHDT and CDR2 is YYEEEE. V lost 0 bases to trimming and J lost 8 bases; unmatched junction nucleotides: 2. The CDR3 DNA follows: TGTGCCAGCAGCTTGGAGGACAGGGGGACCAACGTCCTGACTTTC. Protein: CASSLEDRGTNVLTF.